This T cell receptor beta chain comes out of a study of T cells in Graves' hyperthyroidism and ophthalmopathy. Regarding the study as a whole: Ophthalmopathy was distinguished from stable hyperthyroidism by 13 V-J signatures.

Concerning this clonotype itself: The antigen is undetermined.

With V trimmed by 7 bases and J by 5 bases, 10 bases remained unmatched. The germline gives CDR1 SGHTA, CDR2 FQGNSA. The CDR3 sequence is 15 residues long. Across 18 months, stable Graves' hyperthyroidism was marked by no progression to ophthalmopathy. The hyperthyroidism was newly diagnosed and had lasted under 2 months; the patients were aged 18 to 65. This sample holds PBMCs from 9.5 to 10 ml fresh peripheral blood. Amplified TCR beta CDR3 regions came from RNA transcripts. With the HTBI primer set, the TCR CDR3 went through a first round of RT-PCR. MiXCR, applied by TCRdb to the multiplex PCR reads, yields one record per CDR3 protein. The sample lists some 200,000 distinct CDR3 sequences; roughly a sixth were seen once.

The sequence was collected from a man aged 45-60 years with Graves' hyperthyroidism. The sequenced sample consisted of blood. This chain uses TRBV7-2 with TRBJ2-5, with 10 bases matching TRBD2. The CDR3 is CASTMVGTSEETQYF. In DNA form, the CDR3 reads TGTGCCAGCACCATGGTTGGGACTAGCGAGGAGACCCAGTACTTC.